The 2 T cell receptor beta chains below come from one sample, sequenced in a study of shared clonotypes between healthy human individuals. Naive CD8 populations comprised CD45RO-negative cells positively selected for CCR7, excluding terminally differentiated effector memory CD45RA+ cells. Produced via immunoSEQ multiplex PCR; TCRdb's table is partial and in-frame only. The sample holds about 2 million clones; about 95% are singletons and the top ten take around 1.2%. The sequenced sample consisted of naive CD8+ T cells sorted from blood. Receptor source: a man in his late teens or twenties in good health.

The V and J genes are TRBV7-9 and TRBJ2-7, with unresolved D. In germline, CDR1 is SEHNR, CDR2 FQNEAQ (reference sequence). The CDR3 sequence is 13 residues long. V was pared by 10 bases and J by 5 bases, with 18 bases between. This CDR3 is CATSWGTPDEQYF. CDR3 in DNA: TGTGCCACCTCCTGGGGAACCCCAGACGAGCAGTACTTC.

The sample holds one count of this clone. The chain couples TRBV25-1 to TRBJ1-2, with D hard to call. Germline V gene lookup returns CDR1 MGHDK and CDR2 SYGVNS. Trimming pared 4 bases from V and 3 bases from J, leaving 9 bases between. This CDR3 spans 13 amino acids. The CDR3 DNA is TGTGCCAGCAGTGTTCAGATAGACTATGGCTACACCTTC. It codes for CASSVQIDYGYTF.